This TCR beta chain was documented in a study of shared clonotypes between healthy human individuals. At the level of the study: Used for every donor were three CD4 naive, three CD4 memory, two CD8 naive and one CD8 memory plate. General study findings and limits: Limitation of the genetic and exposure-history diversity represented came from the few donors.

About this clone itself: Its antigen is undetermined.

It was CD45RO-negative cells, positively selected for CCR7, that made up naive CD8 cells, with terminally differentiated effector memory CD45RA+ cells excluded. The method was immunoSEQ multiplex PCR; TCRdb's version includes in-frame clones alone and lacks a portion of them. The table shows millions of clones, with about 95% occurring only once. Germline V gene lookup returns CDR1 SGDLS and CDR2 YYNGEE. CDR3 length: 17 amino acids. Trimming shortened V by 0 bases and J by 4 bases, and 18 bases separated the two germline ends. Sequenced: naive CD8+ T cells sorted from blood. V is TRBV9 and J is TRBJ2-3, with a tentative D call TRBD1 (5 bases). This clonotype was obtained from a man between 18 and 29 years old in good health. In DNA, the CDR3 is TGTGCCAGCAGCGTAGATTCAGGGTACGGAAAGTCAGATACGCAGTATTTT. Amino acid sequence: CASSVDSGYGKSDTQYF.